This T cell receptor (beta chain) appears in the sequencing data of a study of blood T cell repertoires in COVID-19. About the research overall: T cells, B-cell-depleted T cells, or PBMCs provided the cDNA or gDNA that served as material.

Original processing methods: Reference gene primer amplification yielded estimated nucleated cell counts. TCRdb keeps only in-frame clones here, not all; method: immunoSEQ multiplex PCR. V, J and clone size derive from that table, while D and trimming were established from the DNA sequence. The table records just over 150,000 clones, 80% to 90% of them present only once. Germline lookup yields CDR1 MNHEY and CDR2 SMNVEV (reference sequence). This CDR3 contains 13 residues. V was cut by 6 bases and J by 4 bases, with 12 bases left in between. The specimen sequenced was peripheral blood. The chain is built from TRBV27 and TRBJ1-1, with a tentative D call TRBD1 (6 bases). This clonotype originated in a woman in her 50s with acute or convalescent COVID-19. The CDR3 bases are TGTGCCAGCAGGTCAGGGGTAGGCACTGAAGCTTTCTTT. This codes for CASRSGVGTEAFF.